Sequencing of this T cell receptor beta chain was carried out in a study of shared clonotypes between healthy human individuals. Whole-study findings and limits: Researchers sampled only blood; tissue repertoires likely differ. A generally larger estimated richness was seen in naive subsets than in memory subsets. When compared with the clonotypes that were shared by all four sorted-subset donors, the non-shared clonotypes turned out to have lower generation probabilities. Clonotype sharing across donors was expected to vary with sequencing depth.

This table comes from immunoSEQ multiplex PCR, and its TCRdb copy is limited to in-frame clones, with some not included. Of some 1,100,000 clones in the sample, more than 75% were seen once. As regards this clone: The antigen remains undetermined.

Germline CDR1 MNHNS, CDR2 SASEGT. Trimming removed 10 bases at V and 4 bases at J, with 19 bases between. The CDR3 consists of 15 residues. Source material: memory CD4+ T cells from PBMCs. Subset given: CD45RA-negative fraction. The V gene is TRBV6-1, the J gene TRBJ2-2; D not certain. The sequence was obtained from a man younger than 30 in good health. Some clones in this sample may be carry-over from other donors' samples. CDR3 sequence: CATTKGPVFTGELFF. CDR3 DNA: TGTGCCACTACCAAAGGACCGGTCTTCACCGGGGAGCTGTTTTTT.